This TCR beta chain derives from a study of T cells in Graves' hyperthyroidism and ophthalmopathy. Study-level information: Peripheral blood was taken when the disease was first diagnosed, before any treatment began. Study-level points and caveats: With a median lead of 6.5 months before onset, the model predicted ophthalmopathy.

Using RNA transcripts as the source, TCR beta CDR3 regions were amplified. When the TCR CDR3 underwent first-round RT-PCR, the HTBI primer set was used. TCRdb itself ran the multiplex PCR reads through MiXCR, one entry per CDR3 protein. This table has about 640,000 distinct CDR3 sequences, more than 12% appearing once. In its sample, this clonotype was seen a few times. The antigen is unknown. The CDR3 contains 14 residues. With 4 bases removed from V and 2 bases from J, the gap between germline ends came to 13 bases. CDR1 is SGHRS and CDR2 is YFSETQ in the germline V gene. The PBMCs were taken from under 12 ml of fresh peripheral blood.

The material sequenced was blood. This clonotype was obtained from a woman aged 45-59 years with Graves' ophthalmopathy. The chain uses TRBV5-1 and TRBJ2-7, with TRBD1 as a possible D gene (5 bases). CDR3: CASSTDTNTYEQYF. CDR3 bases: TGCGCCAGCAGCACGGACACAAACACCTACGAGCAGTACTTC.